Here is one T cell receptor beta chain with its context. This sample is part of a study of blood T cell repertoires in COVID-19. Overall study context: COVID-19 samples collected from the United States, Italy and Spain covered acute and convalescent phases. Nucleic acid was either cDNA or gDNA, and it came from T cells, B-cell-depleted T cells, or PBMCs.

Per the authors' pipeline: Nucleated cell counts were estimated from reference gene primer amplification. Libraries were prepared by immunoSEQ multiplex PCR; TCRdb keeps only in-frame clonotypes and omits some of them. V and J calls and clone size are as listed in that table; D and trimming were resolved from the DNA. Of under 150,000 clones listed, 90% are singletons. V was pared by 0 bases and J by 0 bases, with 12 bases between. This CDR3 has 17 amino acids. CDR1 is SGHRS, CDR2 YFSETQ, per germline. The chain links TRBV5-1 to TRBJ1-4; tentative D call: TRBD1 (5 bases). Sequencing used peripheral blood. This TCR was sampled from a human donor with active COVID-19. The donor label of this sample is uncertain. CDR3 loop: CASSLVGGPSTNEKLFF. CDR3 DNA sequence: TGCGCCAGCAGCTTGGTGGGGGGTCCCTCAACTAATGAAAAACTGTTTTTT.